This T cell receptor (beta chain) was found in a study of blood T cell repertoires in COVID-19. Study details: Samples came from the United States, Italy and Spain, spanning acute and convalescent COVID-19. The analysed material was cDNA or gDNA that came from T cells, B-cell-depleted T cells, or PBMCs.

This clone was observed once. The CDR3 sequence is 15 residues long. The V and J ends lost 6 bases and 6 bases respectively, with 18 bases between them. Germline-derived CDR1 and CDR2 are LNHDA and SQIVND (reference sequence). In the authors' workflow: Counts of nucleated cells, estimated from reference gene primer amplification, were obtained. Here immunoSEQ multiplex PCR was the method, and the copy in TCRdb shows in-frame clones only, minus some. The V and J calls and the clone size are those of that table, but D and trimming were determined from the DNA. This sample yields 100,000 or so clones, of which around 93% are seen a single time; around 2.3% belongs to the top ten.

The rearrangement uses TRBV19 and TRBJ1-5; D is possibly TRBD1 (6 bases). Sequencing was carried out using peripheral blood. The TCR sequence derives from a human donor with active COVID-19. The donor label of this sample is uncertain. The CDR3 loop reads CASSNPQGDIQPQHF. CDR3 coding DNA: TGTGCCAGTAGCAACCCACAGGGAGATATTCAGCCCCAGCATTTT. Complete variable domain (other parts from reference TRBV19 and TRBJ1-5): DGGITQSPKYLFRKEGQNVTLSCEQNLNHDAMYWYRQDPGQGLRLIYYSQIVNDFQKGDIAEGYSVSREKKESFPLTVTSAQKNPTAFYLCASSNPQGDIQPQHFGDGTRLSIL.